These 21 T cell receptor beta chains were sequenced from one sample in a study of shared clonotypes between healthy human individuals. Using immunoSEQ multiplex PCR, the repertoire was profiled, and TCRdb retains in-frame clones only, with some absent. Of 2 million to 2.5 million clones listed, 85% to 95% were seen once; the top ten hold approximately 0.4%. The sequencing sample was made of naive CD4+ T cells from PBMCs. The subset: CD45RA+ positively selected. Source of these receptors: a man aged 18 to 35 in good health. Some clones in this sample may be carry-over from other donors' samples.

J is TRBJ2-7 and V is TRBV11-1; 10 nucleotides agree with TRBD2. V shed 7 bases and J 1 base; nucleotides not matched to a gene: 4. CDR3 length: 14 residues. The germline V gene encodes CDR1 SGHAT and CDR2 FQDESV (reference sequence). For the CDR3, the DNA is TGTGCCAGCACCTGGACTAGCGGTTCCTACGAGCAGTACTTC. Its translation is CASTWTSGSYEQYF.

J is TRBJ2-1 and V is TRBV2, with D tentatively TRBD1 (5 bases). CDR3 length: 14 residues. Trimming took 3 bases from V and 1 from J, leaving 7 bases between them. The germline V gene encodes CDR1 SNHLY and CDR2 FYNNEI. The CDR3 here is CASSDQGSYNEQFF. DNA of the CDR3: TGTGCCAGCAGTGACCAGGGTTCCTACAATGAGCAGTTCTTC. The full variable domain, rest sourced from reference TRBV2 and TRBJ2-1, is EPEVTQTPSHQVTQMGQEVILRCVPISNHLYFYWYRQILGQKVEFLVSFYNNEISEKSEIFDDQFSVERPDGSNFTLKIRSTKLEDSAMYFCASSDQGSYNEQFFGPGTRLTVL.

This chain joins TRBV7-3 and TRBJ2-1, with D maybe TRBD2 (6 bases). The CDR3 runs 16 residues. V was pared by 0 bases and J by 8 bases, with 17 bases between. The V gene's germline CDR1 is SGHTA and CDR2 FQGTGA. CDR3 sequence (DNA): TGTGCCAGCAGCTTAACTGTAACGGGAGCGATGGATGAGCAGTTCTTC. Protein sequence: CASSLTVTGAMDEQFF.

In this sample, this clone turned up once. The chain employs TRBV10-2 and TRBJ1-5, with D uncertain. Trimming stripped 6 bases from V and 2 bases from J, with 20 bases between. The V gene's germline CDR1 is WSHSY and CDR2 SAAADI. This CDR3 contains 17 residues. The CDR3 DNA follows: TGCGCCAGCAGCGAGGTTCAGGTCGGTAATGGCAATCAGCCCCAGCATTTT. It codes for CASSEVQVGNGNQPQHF.

In this sample, this clone turned up once. J is TRBJ2-7 and V is TRBV18, with D uncertain. The CDR3 totals 15 residues. CDR1 and CDR2 from the germline V gene are KGHSH and LQKENI. V dropped 0 bases and J dropped 2 bases, with 11 bases sitting between them. CDR3 bases: TGTGCCAGCTCACCACCTTCGAGTTACCCCTACGAGCAGTACTTC. Its translation is CASSPPSSYPYEQYF.

This clone was counted a single time. V usage is TRBV6-6 and J usage is TRBJ1-1; D unresolved. Per the germline V gene, CDR1 is MNHNY and CDR2 is SVGAGI (reference sequence). The CDR3 runs to 13 residues. V gave up 6 bases and J gave up 2 bases, with 10 bases separating them. CDR3 sequence: CASSPRANTEAFF. The CDR3 DNA is TGTGCCAGCAGCCCACGAGCAAACACTGAAGCTTTCTTT.

The rearrangement joins TRBV6-1 to TRBJ2-5; D not resolved. V lost 4 bases and J lost 0, with 6 bases in between. The CDR3 is 13 amino acids. In germline, CDR1 is MNHNS, CDR2 SASEGT. DNA of the CDR3: TGTGCCAGCAGTGCTAGAAACCAAGAGACCCAGTACTTC. This gives the protein CASSARNQETQYF.

V gene TRBV5-1 combines with J gene TRBJ2-2, with D possibly matching TRBD2 (6 bases). The CDR3 sequence is 15 residues long. V lost 3 bases, J lost 5 bases, and 14 bases lay in between. Germline CDR1 SGHRS, CDR2 YFSETQ. The CDR3 DNA reads as TGCGCCAGCAGCTATAGCGGCGGAGAGACCGGGGAGCTGTTTTTT. It yields the protein CASSYSGGETGELFF.

The chain recombines TRBV9 with TRBJ1-4; D is uncertain. The CDR3 consists of 12 residues. V was cut by 3 bases and J by 6 bases, with 6 bases left in between. Germline CDR1 SGDLS, CDR2 YYNGEE. The CDR3 here is CASSAIDEKLFF. The CDR3, as DNA: TGTGCCAGCAGCGCCATCGATGAAAAACTGTTTTTT.

Comments on this clone: Other DNA sequences from this sample encode an identical CDR3 as well. This chain uses TRBV6-6 with TRBJ2-7; 8 nucleotides line up with TRBD1. The germline V gene has CDR1 MNHNY and CDR2 SVGAGI (reference sequence). The V and J ends lost 6 bases and 2 bases, in that order; junction bases with no gene match: 6. CDR3 length: 14 residues. DNA of the CDR3: TGTGCCAGCAGGCCCGGGACAGGAACCTACGAGCAGTACTTC. Protein: CASRPGTGTYEQYF.

This sequence joins TRBV6-5 and TRBJ1-1; no firm D call. The CDR3 runs to 15 residues. The V gene's germline CDR1 is MNHEY and CDR2 SVGAGI. Deletions cut 2 bases from V and 0 bases from J, with 10 bases between. CDR3 in DNA: TGTGCCAGCAGTTACCAATTCACCGTGAACACTGAAGCTTTCTTT. Residues: CASSYQFTVNTEAFF.

This clone was found once. This chain links TRBV7-3 with TRBJ2-6; TRBD1 matches at 7 bases. The V segment lost 6 bases and the J segment 2 bases; nucleotides outside the gene matches: 4. Germline CDR1 and CDR2: SGHTA and FQGTGA. CDR3 length equals 15 residues. CDR3 sequence: CASRMTGTGANVLTF. CDR3 nucleotide sequence: TGTGCCAGCAGGATGACAGGGACTGGGGCCAACGTCCTGACTTTC.

The rearrangement joins TRBV6-4 to TRBJ2-1; D gene ambiguous. Germline V gene lookup returns CDR1 MRHNA and CDR2 SNTAGT. The CDR3 has 13 amino acids. V was trimmed by 8 bases and J by 6 bases, leaving 14 bases between them. In nucleotides, the CDR3 is TGTGCCAGCTGTGGAACCCGCGGCAATGAGCAGTTCTTC. The encoded protein is CASCGTRGNEQFF.

Details on this clone: This CDR3 is also generated by other DNA sequences in the sample. The chain is built from TRBV28 and TRBJ2-6; no definite D call. Germline assignment: CDR1 MDHEN and CDR2 SYDVKM. Trimming cost V 3 bases and J 2 bases, with 5 bases left between them. CDR3 size: 14 residues. The CDR3 is CASSFLAGANVLTF. CDR3 in DNA: TGTGCCAGCAGTTTCTTGGCTGGGGCCAACGTCCTGACTTTC.

This clone was counted a single time. This chain uses TRBV5-5 with TRBJ2-7; D possibly corresponds to TRBD2 (6 bases). V lost 9 bases and J 3 bases, leaving 28 bases between the germline ends. The CDR3 has 17 residues. Germline-derived CDR1 and CDR2 are SGHKS and YYEKEE (reference sequence). The CDR3 sequence: CATKGGAGAPINYEQYF. The CDR3 DNA reads TGTGCCACCAAAGGCGGGGCAGGAGCCCCGATAAACTACGAGCAGTACTTC.

The V and J genes are TRBV5-4 and TRBJ2-1, with D tentatively TRBD1 or TRBD2 (5 bases each). V shed 0 bases and J shed 5 bases, with 18 bases lying between them. Germline V gene data show CDR1 as SGHNT and CDR2 as YYREEE (reference sequence). The CDR3 covers 17 residues. In nucleotides, the CDR3 is TGTGCCAGCAGCTTGGGACTGAGGGTTGGGGGAAACAATGAGCAGTTCTTC. Translated: CASSLGLRVGGNNEQFF. Variable domain in full (rest from reference TRBV5-4 and TRBJ2-1): ETGVTQSPTHLIKTRGQQVTLRCSSQSGHNTVSWYQQALGQGPQFIFQYYREEENGRGNFPPRFSGLQFPNYSSELNVNALELDDSALYLCASSLGLRVGGNNEQFFGPGTRLTVL.

The chain carries TRBV6-5 and TRBJ1-1; possible D gene TRBD1, 5 bases. Germline CDR1 MNHEY, CDR2 SVGAGI. This CDR3 comprises 14 residues. Deletions cut 4 bases from V and 1 base from J, with 10 bases between. DNA of the CDR3: TGTGCCAGCAGTTTCGGGACGGGGAACACTGAAGCTTTCTTT. Translating it yields CASSFGTGNTEAFF.

The V call is TRBV29-1, the J call TRBJ1-1; D gene ambiguous. The CDR3 spans 13 residues. With 3 bases removed from V and 1 base from J, the gap between germline ends came to 9 bases. From germline, CDR1 is SQVTM and CDR2 ANQGSEA. CDR3 protein: CSVENRGNTEAFF. As DNA, the CDR3 is TGCAGCGTTGAGAATCGGGGGAACACTGAAGCTTTCTTT. The whole variable domain, filled in from reference TRBV29-1 and TRBJ1-1, reads SAVISQKPSRDICQRGTSLTIQCQVDSQVTMMFWYRQQPGQSLTLIATANQGSEATYESGFVIDKFPISRPNLTFSTLTVSNMSPEDSSIYLCSVENRGNTEAFFGQGTRLTVV.

Note on this clone: A much bigger clone sits one base away, suggesting this may be a read error. This CDR3 is also generated by other DNA sequences in the sample. This rearrangement joins TRBV9 to TRBJ2-1; 10 bases line up with TRBD2. V dropped 0 bases and J dropped 4; count of bases not matched to a gene: 1. The CDR3 sequence is 15 residues long. Germline CDR1 and CDR2: SGDLS and YYNGEE. CDR3 nucleotide sequence: TGTGCCAGCAGCGTAGGGACTAGCGGATACAATGAGCAGTTCTTC. Its protein is CASSVGTSGYNEQFF.

This chain joins TRBV20-1 and TRBJ2-3, with D tentatively TRBD1 (5 bases). The CDR3 totals 11 residues. CDR1 is DFQATT, CDR2 SNEGSKA, per germline (reference sequence). The V end lost 5 bases, the J end lost 6 bases, and 9 bases lay between the germline ends. CDR3 nucleotides: TGCAGTGCTCACAGGTTGGATACGCAGTATTTT. The encoded protein is CSAHRLDTQYF.

The chain is built from TRBV6-5 and TRBJ2-7; D is possibly TRBD1 (6 bases). The germline V gene encodes CDR1 MNHEY and CDR2 SVGAGI. The CDR3 is 12 amino acids. Deletions cut 8 bases from V and 6 bases from J, with 14 bases between. CDR3 in amino acids: CASQGLNGEQYF. The CDR3, as DNA: TGTGCCAGCCAGGGGCTCAACGGCGAGCAGTACTTC.